The 32 T cell receptor beta chains reported below all come from one sample, sequenced in a study of blood T cell repertoires in COVID-19 (dated by TCRdb to about 2020). Libraries were constructed by the immunoSEQ multiplex PCR assay. Imported from immuneACCESS, the table was reduced by TCRdb to in-frame sequences with V and J called. These copies leave out some clones; in studies compared against another copy, an unresolved V gene accounts for under half, and the cause of the remainder is not known. The sample records tens of thousands of clones, 88% of which are singletons. The top ten clonotypes cover approximately 5% of the sample. Material: peripheral blood. The receptors come from a human donor in a cohort sampled during active COVID-19.

This clone was found once. The chain has TRBV7-3 and TRBJ1-1; D gene unclear. The ends were cut back, 3 bases at V and 0 bases at J, with 5 bases in the middle. CDR1 SGHTA and CDR2 FQGTGA come from the germline V gene. This CDR3 spans 13 amino acids. CDR3 sequence reads: CASSLSMNTEAFF. The CDR3 DNA reads as TGTGCCAGCAGCTTGTCAATGAACACTGAAGCTTTCTTT.

This clone was observed once. V usage is TRBV5-1 and J usage is TRBJ2-7, with D possibly being TRBD2 (6 bases). The germline gives CDR1 SGHRS, CDR2 YFSETQ. V was pared by 1 base and J by 6 bases, with 14 bases between. CDR3 size: 14 residues. Here the CDR3 DNA reads TGCGCCAGCAGCTTGACTAGCCCAGGGTTCGAGCAGTACTTC. It is translated as CASSLTSPGFEQYF.

The chain carries TRBV6-5 and TRBJ1-3; D unclear. Germline V gives CDR1 MNHEY, CDR2 SVGAGI. V was clipped by 5 bases and J by 0 bases, with 11 bases between them. The CDR3 spans 15 residues. CDR3 in amino acids: CASSPEETSGNTIYF. CDR3 in DNA: TGTGCCAGCAGTCCCGAGGAGACCTCTGGAAACACCATATATTTT.

In DNA, the CDR3 is TGTGCCAGCATTCCGGACGGGACAAATTCACCCCTCCACTTT. Its protein is CASIPDGTNSPLHF. This sequence joins TRBV2 and TRBJ1-6; a weak D match, TRBD1 (6 bases). Between the trimmed V and J ends, which lost 7 bases and 7 bases, there was a span of 14 bases. The V gene's germline CDR1 is SNHLY and CDR2 FYNNEI. The length of the CDR3 is 14 residues.

The J gene is TRBJ1-1, the V gene TRBV10-3, with no clear D. Trimming pared 3 bases from V and 1 base from J, leaving 6 bases between. Germline CDR1 and CDR2: ENHRY and SYGVKD. The CDR3 contains 13 residues. CDR3 residues: CAISDWQNTEAFF. The CDR3 coding sequence is TGTGCCATCAGTGACTGGCAGAACACTGAAGCTTTCTTT.

The chain is built from TRBV11-2 and TRBJ2-7; the D gene is possibly TRBD2 (5 bases). The CDR3 spans 13 residues. Germline CDR1 and CDR2: SGHAT and FQNNGV. V gave up 9 bases and J gave up 4 bases, with 16 bases separating them. For the CDR3, the DNA is TGTGCCAGTACCTCAACGAGGGTTTACGAGCAGTACTTC. Translating gives CASTSTRVYEQYF.

V usage is TRBV21-1 and J usage is TRBJ1-2; TRBD1, the table's D call, lacks a check against the DNA. TRBV21-1 is described as a pseudogene. The CDR3 is 17 residues long. CDR3: CASSKVRGQGRWDGYTF. The CDR3 nucleotides are TGTGCCAGCAGCAAAGTCCGCGGACAGGGGCGGTGGGATGGCTACACCTTC.

The chain employs TRBV5-8 and TRBJ2-1, with D maybe TRBD2 (6 bases). This CDR3 spans 16 amino acids. From germline, CDR1 is SGHTS and CDR2 YDEGEE. V was trimmed by 0 bases and J by 5 bases, leaving 15 bases between them. The CDR3 DNA follows: TGTGCCAGCAGCTTGGGGGTCGGGGGAGCCGACAATGAGCAGTTCTTC. Its protein product is CASSLGVGGADNEQFF.

The rearrangement links TRBV7-8 to TRBJ1-1, with 7 bases fitting TRBD1. With V trimmed by 5 bases and J by 5 bases, 8 bases remained unmatched. Germline V CDR1 and CDR2: SGHVS, FQNEAQ. The CDR3 is 14 amino acids. CDR3 nucleotides: TGTGCCAGCAGCCCCCGACAGGGTCGGACTGAAGCTTTCTTT. Protein product: CASSPRQGRTEAFF.

This chain connects TRBV5-1 to TRBJ1-1; TRBD1 is a possible D gene (6 bases). V was cut by 4 bases and J by 1 base, with 17 bases left in between. The CDR3 runs 16 residues. The germline gives CDR1 SGHRS, CDR2 YFSETQ. The CDR3 DNA sequence: TGCGCCAGCAGCGACCCCCGGGACACGAAGAACACTGAAGCTTTCTTT. It yields the protein CASSDPRDTKNTEAFF.

The V gene is TRBV7-2, the J gene TRBJ2-7; D perhaps matches TRBD2 (6 bases). The CDR3 sequence is 15 residues long. Germline V gene data show CDR1 as SGHTA and CDR2 as FQGNSA. The V and J ends lost 4 bases and 6 bases respectively, with 19 bases between them. CDR3 DNA sequence: TGTGCCAGCAGCTGGCGGGGTAGCGGTGGATCCGAGCAGTACTTC. This translates into CASSWRGSGGSEQYF.

The chain links TRBV19 to TRBJ2-3; 11 bases fit TRBD2. CDR1 and CDR2 from the germline V gene are LNHDA and SQIVND (reference sequence). The ends lost 6 bases at V and 1 base at J; junction bases unmatched: 6. This CDR3 comprises 16 residues. The CDR3 nucleotides read TGTGCCAGTAGCCGAACTAGCGGGAGAGGCACAGATACGCAGTATTTT. As protein: CASSRTSGRGTDTQYF.

The chain is built from TRBV7-9 and TRBJ1-2, with 9 bases fitting TRBD1. Germline CDR1 SEHNR, CDR2 FQNEAQ (reference sequence). This CDR3 region has 15 residues. Trimming cost V 5 bases and J 8 bases; bases outside gene matches: 12. The CDR3 protein is CASSLQGARVGGYTF. CDR3 coding DNA: TGTGCCAGCAGCCTACAGGGGGCGCGAGTTGGAGGCTACACCTTC.

This clone was counted a few times. This rearrangement joins TRBV5-4 to TRBJ1-3; TRBD1 matches at 9 bases. V was clipped by 2 bases and J by 3 bases; unmatched bases: 3. The CDR3 totals 15 residues. In germline, CDR1 is SGHNT, CDR2 YYREEE (reference sequence). The CDR3 bases are TGTGCCAGCAGCTTACAGGGGGCGCATGGAAACACCATATATTTT. Protein product: CASSLQGAHGNTIYF.

This clone was picked up a small number of times. The chain uses TRBV15 and TRBJ2-2, with 12 bases identical to TRBD1. Germline V gene lookup returns CDR1 LNHNV and CDR2 YYDKDF (reference sequence). V shed 3 bases, J shed 4 bases, and the junction held 6 bases outside the gene matches. There are 17 residues in the CDR3. CDR3 region: CATSSGDRGPGTGELFF. CDR3 bases: TGTGCCACCAGCAGCGGGGACAGGGGGCCGGGCACCGGGGAGCTGTTTTTT.

The genes are TRBV11-3 and TRBJ2-1; no definite D call. CDR3 size: 15 residues. Germline V lookup: CDR1 SGHNT, CDR2 YENEEA. Between the trimmed V and J ends, which lost 1 base and 5 bases, there was a span of 12 bases. CDR3 in DNA: TGTGCCAGCAGCTTAGGTGGCCCGAAACACAATGAGCAGTTCTTC. It translates to CASSLGGPKHNEQFF.

The chain joins TRBV3-1 (or the pseudogene TRBV3-2) to TRBJ2-3; 9 bases are shared with TRBD2. The germline gives CDR1 LGHDT, CDR2 YNNKEL (reference sequence). The CDR3 is 18 residues long. V dropped 4 bases and J dropped 0; count of bases not matched to a gene: 11. The DNA for the CDR3 is TGTGCCAGCAGCCGTACCTTTCCTAGCGGGGCAAGCACAGATACGCAGTATTTT. It translates to CASSRTFPSGASTDTQYF.

This chain links TRBV10-2 with TRBJ2-5, with 9 bases lining up with TRBD2. Germline CDR1 reads WSHSY; CDR2 reads SAAADI. The CDR3 is 14 amino acids. Germline trimming cut 8 bases from V and 1 base from J; bases unmatched to any gene: 5. As DNA, the CDR3 is TGCGCCAGCGGACCAGCGGGGGGCCAAGAGACCCAGTACTTC. This codes for CASGPAGGQETQYF.

This clone was picked up a small number of times. The gene calls are TRBV28 and TRBJ1-2; tentative D call: TRBD1 (6 bases). V dropped 3 bases and J dropped 0 bases, with 11 bases sitting between them. CDR1 is MDHEN, CDR2 SYDVKM, per germline. The CDR3 consists of 15 residues. CDR3 nucleotide sequence: TGTGCCAGCAGTTTTTGGGGGGGCCCTAACTATGGCTACACCTTC. Translation gives CASSFWGGPNYGYTF.

The CDR3 loop is CAWSQGAQGYTF. The CDR3 nucleotides are TGTGCCTGGAGCCAGGGGGCACAGGGCTACACCTTC. The V gene is TRBV30, the J gene TRBJ1-2, with 8 bases fitting TRBD1. V lost 3 bases and J lost 8; bases outside the gene matches: 5. The germline V gene encodes CDR1 GTSNPN and CDR2 SVGIG (reference sequence). The CDR3 length is 12 residues.

The chain carries TRBV6-1 and TRBJ2-2, with TRBD2 matching over 7 bases. Losses at the gene ends were 2 bases for V and 0 bases for J; bases not matched to a gene: 6. The germline gives CDR1 MNHNS, CDR2 SASEGT. This CDR3 is built from 17 residues. The CDR3 is CASSEFSLAANTGELFF. CDR3 in DNA: TGTGCCAGCAGTGAATTTAGCCTAGCGGCGAACACCGGGGAGCTGTTTTTT.

The chain joins TRBV5-4 to TRBJ2-1, with 9 positions matching TRBD2. The germline CDR1 and CDR2 sequences are SGHNT and YYREEE (reference sequence). The V and J ends lost 2 bases and 7 bases, in that order; junction bases with no gene match: 1. This CDR3 has 13 amino acids. The CDR3 nucleotides read TGTGCCAGCAGCTTTAGCGGGGGTAATGAGCAGTTCTTC. This sequence encodes CASSFSGGNEQFF.

The chain has TRBV15 and TRBJ2-5; a weak D match, TRBD2 (7 bases). V was trimmed by 2 bases and J by 5 bases, leaving 18 bases between them. CDR3 length equals 16 residues. Germline-derived CDR1 and CDR2 are LNHNV and YYDKDF (reference sequence). The CDR3 nucleotides are TGTGCCACCAGCAGAAAAGGGGGAGGGGGAATGGAGACCCAGTACTTC. Residues: CATSRKGGGGMETQYF.

This clone was recorded once. The V and J genes are TRBV7-6 and TRBJ2-1; D call uncertain. This CDR3 has 15 amino acids. The germline V gene has CDR1 SGHVS and CDR2 FNYEAQ. Trimming removed 5 bases from V and 2 bases from J, with 13 bases in between. CDR3 amino acids: CASSPQASAYNEQFF. Here the CDR3 DNA reads TGTGCCAGCAGCCCCCAGGCAAGTGCCTACAATGAGCAGTTCTTC.

This chain joins TRBV5-1 and TRBJ2-2; 8 positions match TRBD1. Looked up from germline, CDR1 is SGHRS and CDR2 is YFSETQ. V lost 4 bases and J lost 4; bases outside the gene matches: 9. CDR3 length equals 16 residues. The DNA of the CDR3 is TGCGCCAGCAGCACGGGACAGGAGATAAGCACCGGGGAGCTGTTTTTT. Protein product: CASSTGQEISTGELFF.

On this clone: Other DNA sequences from this sample encode an identical CDR3 as well. The chain uses TRBV7-9 and TRBJ1-1, with TRBD1 matching over 8 bases. The CDR3 consists of 14 residues. V lost 5 bases to trimming and J lost 1 base; unmatched junction nucleotides: 3. Germline loops: CDR1 SEHNR, CDR2 FQNEAQ (reference sequence). The CDR3 loop reads CASSRGQGNTEAFF. The CDR3 coding sequence is TGTGCCAGCAGCCGCGGACAGGGGAACACTGAAGCTTTCTTT.

This chain joins TRBV5-1 and TRBJ2-1; the D gene is possibly TRBD2 (5 bases). The length of the CDR3 is 15 residues. Trimming removed 2 bases from V and 1 base from J, with 10 bases in between. Germline V CDR1 and CDR2: SGHRS, YFSETQ. CDR3 sequence (DNA): TGCGCCAGCAGCTTTCAACTAGAATCCTACAATGAGCAGTTCTTC. It specifies CASSFQLESYNEQFF.

The chain uses TRBV6-2 or TRBV6-3 and TRBJ2-2; D is unclear. The CDR3 loop spans 15 amino acids. V was shortened by 6 bases and J by 5 bases, with 16 bases between the two germline ends. Germline values: CDR1 MNHEY, CDR2 SVGEGT. The DNA of the CDR3 is TGTGCCAGCAGCGAAAGCGACTCGAGAACCGGGGAGCTGTTTTTT. It encodes CASSESDSRTGELFF.

CDR3 coding DNA: TGTGCCAGTAGTAGGGGGGATGGCTACACCTTC. As protein: CASSRGDGYTF. The V and J genes are TRBV19 and TRBJ1-2; D is possibly TRBD1 (5 bases). The CDR3 loop spans 11 amino acids. V lost 4 bases and J 6 bases, leaving 6 bases between the germline ends. CDR1 is LNHDA and CDR2 is SQIVND in the germline V gene (reference sequence).

This chain links TRBV19 with TRBJ2-7; 12 positions agree with TRBD1. CDR1 is LNHDA, CDR2 SQIVND, per germline (reference sequence). CDR3 length equals 15 residues. V was pared by 3 bases and J by 4 bases, with 4 bases of the junction left unmatched. The CDR3 nucleotides read TGTGCCAGTAGTATCGGGACAGGGGGCAATTACGAGCAGTACTTC. This gives the protein CASSIGTGGNYEQYF.

The V and J genes are TRBV28 and TRBJ2-7, with D tentatively TRBD2 (7 bases). This CDR3 comprises 13 residues. The V gene lost 5 bases and the J gene lost 3 bases, with 11 bases spanning the gap. From germline, CDR1 is MDHEN and CDR2 SYDVKM. In DNA, the CDR3 is TGTGCCAGCAGTCCGGGGGGCCGCTACGAGCAGTACTTC. It codes for CASSPGGRYEQYF.

The chain has TRBV5-1 and TRBJ2-2; D is unresolved. V was trimmed by 1 base and J by 8 bases, leaving 9 bases between them. The CDR3 length is 13 residues. Looked up from germline, CDR1 is SGHRS and CDR2 is YFSETQ. DNA of the CDR3: TGCGCCAGCAGCTTGCCGCTCGGGGGGGAGCTGTTTTTT. This codes for CASSLPLGGELFF.